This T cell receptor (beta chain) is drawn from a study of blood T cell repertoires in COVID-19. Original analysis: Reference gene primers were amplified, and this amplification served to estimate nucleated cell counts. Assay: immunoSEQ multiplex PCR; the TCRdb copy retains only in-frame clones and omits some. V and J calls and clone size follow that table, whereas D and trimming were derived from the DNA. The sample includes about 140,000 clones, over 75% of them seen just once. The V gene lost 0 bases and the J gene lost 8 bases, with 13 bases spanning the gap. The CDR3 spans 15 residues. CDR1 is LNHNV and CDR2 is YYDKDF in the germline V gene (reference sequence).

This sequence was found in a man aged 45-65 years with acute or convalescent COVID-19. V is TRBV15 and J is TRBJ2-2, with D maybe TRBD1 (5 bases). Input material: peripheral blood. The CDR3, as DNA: TGTGCCACCAGCAGAGATCACAGGAACGGAGGGGAGCTGTTTTTT. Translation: CATSRDHRNGGELFF.